This is a list of T cell receptor beta chains from one sample in a study of shared T cell receptors in the human thymus. Repertoires were generated with immunoSEQ multiplex PCR, while TCRdb's copy carries only in-frame clones and drops some. This sample has 500,000 to 550,000 clones, with around 78% found just once. These data also formed part of another study, on human thymus T cells.

Sample: thymocytes. The receptor set was obtained from a boy less than two years old with a congenital heart defect. The CDR3 runs from the conserved cysteine through the conserved F or W. Each record gives: CDR3 DNA, CDR3 protein, J gene, clone size, D gene, V gene. D genes are given only for firm matches. A clone size is listed for some rows: how often the clone was seen (once, few, many), or a class if it is expanded.

cdr3_nt: TGTGCCAGCAGTGACCCCGGGACAGGGCCTTACAATGAGCAGTTCTTC
cdr3_aa: CASSDPGTGPYNEQFF
j_call: TRBJ2-1
clone_size: few
d_call: TRBD1
v_call: TRBV2

cdr3_nt: TGTGCCAGCAGCACCCTAGCGGGAGGGCGCACCGGGGAGCTGTTTTTT
cdr3_aa: CASSTLAGGRTGELFF
j_call: TRBJ2-2
clone_size: NA
d_call: TRBD2
v_call: TRBV13

cdr3_nt: TGTGCCAGCACCCCGGGGGGCCTCACCCTGAACACCGGGGAGCTGTTTTTT
cdr3_aa: CASTPGGLTLNTGELFF
j_call: TRBJ2-2
clone_size: once
d_call: NA
v_call: TRBV4-2

cdr3_nt: TGTGCCAGCAGTTTCCTCCGGGACAGGGCCTACAATGAGCAGTTCTTC
cdr3_aa: CASSFLRDRAYNEQFF
j_call: TRBJ2-1
clone_size: NA
d_call: TRBD1
v_call: TRBV5-8

cdr3_nt: TGCAGCGTTGAAGTCTTGGGCAGGGAGGTCGCCTCTGGAAACACCATATATTTT
cdr3_aa: CSVEVLGREVASGNTIYF
j_call: TRBJ1-3
clone_size: once
d_call: NA
v_call: TRBV29-1

cdr3_nt: TGTGCCAGCAGTTACGGTCGGGGGTCCTACGAGCAGTACTTC
cdr3_aa: CASSYGRGSYEQYF
j_call: TRBJ2-7
clone_size: NA
d_call: NA
v_call: TRBV6-5

cdr3_nt: TGTGCCAGCAGCGCAGGTTCTAGCGGTTCCTACGAGCAGTACTTC
cdr3_aa: CASSAGSSGSYEQYF
j_call: TRBJ2-7
clone_size: few
d_call: TRBD2
v_call: TRBV7-2

cdr3_nt: TGTGCCAGCAGCTTTAGCCTAACGACAGGGATAGGGGCTGGAGAGACCCAGTACTTC
cdr3_aa: CASSFSLTTGIGAGETQYF
j_call: TRBJ2-5
clone_size: NA
d_call: TRBD1
v_call: TRBV5-6

cdr3_nt: TGTGCCAGCAAGGGTCGGACAGAGAATGAAAAACTGTTTTTT
cdr3_aa: CASKGRTENEKLFF
j_call: TRBJ1-4
clone_size: once
d_call: NA
v_call: TRBV2

cdr3_nt: TGTGCCAGCAGTCGATCTAGCGGGAGTAGGTACGAGCAGTACTTC
cdr3_aa: CASSRSSGSRYEQYF
j_call: TRBJ2-7
clone_size: NA
d_call: TRBD2
v_call: TRBV28

cdr3_nt: TGTGCCAGCAGTGAATTCGGGTCTGAGACAGGGGGCAAGAGTGGCTACACCTTC
cdr3_aa: CASSEFGSETGGKSGYTF
j_call: TRBJ1-2
clone_size: NA
d_call: TRBD1
v_call: TRBV25-1

cdr3_nt: TGTGCCAGCAGCTTAGACGCGCGGACTAGCGGGAGGGCGGACTACGAGCAGTACTTC
cdr3_aa: CASSLDARTSGRADYEQYF
j_call: TRBJ2-7
clone_size: few
d_call: TRBD2
v_call: TRBV11-2

cdr3_nt: TGCGCCAGCGGTCCGAGCGCCGACTCCTACGAGCAGTACTTC
cdr3_aa: CASGPSADSYEQYF
j_call: TRBJ2-7
clone_size: NA
d_call: NA
v_call: TRBV4-3

cdr3_nt: TGTGCCAGGGGAGGGGAGGCCAGCTCCTACGAGCAGTACTTC
cdr3_aa: CARGGEASSYEQYF
j_call: TRBJ2-7
clone_size: NA
d_call: TRBD2
v_call: TRBV28

cdr3_nt: TGTGCCATCAGTGAGTCCGACAGAGGAAGATTAATGGTCACTGAAGCTTTCTTT
cdr3_aa: CAISESDRGRLMVTEAFF
j_call: TRBJ1-1
clone_size: NA
d_call: NA
v_call: TRBV10-3

cdr3_nt: TGTGCCAGCAGCCACAACAAGCGGGAGGGCCTTAATTACCTTTACGAGCAGTACTTC
cdr3_aa: CASSHNKREGLNYLYEQYF
j_call: TRBJ2-7
clone_size: few
d_call: TRBD2
v_call: TRBV7-8

cdr3_nt: TGTGCCAGCAGCCAAGAATTGGCGGGACCTGGGGATGAGCAGTTCTTC
cdr3_aa: CASSQELAGPGDEQFF
j_call: TRBJ2-1
clone_size: NA
d_call: NA
v_call: TRBV4-2

cdr3_nt: TGTGCCAGCAGCCAAGACTTCCCAATTCTTACACCCAGCTCCTACGAGCAGTACTTC
cdr3_aa: CASSQDFPILTPSSYEQYF
j_call: TRBJ2-7
clone_size: NA
d_call: NA
v_call: TRBV4-2

cdr3_nt: TGTGCCAGCAGCTCTCGACGACTAGCGGCCTACGAGCAGTACTTC
cdr3_aa: CASSSRRLAAYEQYF
j_call: TRBJ2-7
clone_size: NA
d_call: TRBD2
v_call: TRBV9

cdr3_nt: TGCGCCAGCAGCCCTGCTCGTTCCCCGGGGAATGAGCAGTTCTTC
cdr3_aa: CASSPARSPGNEQFF
j_call: TRBJ2-1
clone_size: NA
d_call: NA
v_call: TRBV5-1

cdr3_nt: TGTGCCAGCAGCTGCGGGAGCCGCACAGATACGCAGTATTTT
cdr3_aa: CASSCGSRTDTQYF
j_call: TRBJ2-3
clone_size: NA
d_call: TRBD2
v_call: TRBV7-3

cdr3_nt: TGTGCCAGCAGCCACCCGGGACTAGATATATATGGGGATACGCAGTATTTT
cdr3_aa: CASSHPGLDIYGDTQYF
j_call: TRBJ2-3
clone_size: few
d_call: TRBD2
v_call: TRBV4-2

cdr3_nt: TGTGCCAGCAGCTTAAGGGATTTAGCGGAGGTCAACACCGGGGAGCTGTTTTTT
cdr3_aa: CASSLRDLAEVNTGELFF
j_call: TRBJ2-2
clone_size: NA
d_call: NA
v_call: TRBV9

cdr3_nt: TGTGCCAGCAGCCAAGATGAAGTTGAGGGAGCCAAAAACATTCAGTACTTC
cdr3_aa: CASSQDEVEGAKNIQYF
j_call: TRBJ2-4
clone_size: NA
d_call: NA
v_call: TRBV4-2

cdr3_nt: TGTGCCAGCAGGACGACAGGGGGGGATCAGTACTTC
cdr3_aa: CASRTTGGDQYF
j_call: TRBJ2-5
clone_size: NA
d_call: TRBD1
v_call: TRBV27

cdr3_nt: TGTGCCTGGAGTGTCAGGGCCGGGAGTGGAAACACCATATATTTT
cdr3_aa: CAWSVRAGSGNTIYF
j_call: TRBJ1-3
clone_size: NA
d_call: NA
v_call: TRBV30

cdr3_nt: TGCGCCAGCAGCCAAGGCCAGGGGGCCGGGGAGACCCAGTACTTC
cdr3_aa: CASSQGQGAGETQYF
j_call: TRBJ2-5
clone_size: NA
d_call: TRBD1
v_call: TRBV4-3

cdr3_nt: TGTGCCAGCAGTTTAAGACAGGTCGCAGATACGCAGTATTTT
cdr3_aa: CASSLRQVADTQYF
j_call: TRBJ2-3
clone_size: NA
d_call: NA
v_call: TRBV6-5

cdr3_nt: TGTGCCAGCAGCTTAGGGGACAGCAGGGCTGGAAACACCATATATTTT
cdr3_aa: CASSLGDSRAGNTIYF
j_call: TRBJ1-3
clone_size: NA
d_call: TRBD1
v_call: TRBV5-4

cdr3_nt: TGTGCCAGCACCACAGGGGCGAGCACAGATACGCAGTATTTT
cdr3_aa: CASTTGASTDTQYF
j_call: TRBJ2-3
clone_size: NA
d_call: TRBD1
v_call: TRBV6-5

cdr3_nt: TGTGCCAGCAGTTACGGGACTCTGGGGGAGACCCAGTACTTC
cdr3_aa: CASSYGTLGETQYF
j_call: TRBJ2-5
clone_size: NA
d_call: NA
v_call: TRBV6-5

cdr3_nt: TGCGCCAGCAGCCAAGAGTGGCTAGCGGATAGCCAAGAGACCCAGTACTTC
cdr3_aa: CASSQEWLADSQETQYF
j_call: TRBJ2-5
clone_size: NA
d_call: TRBD2
v_call: TRBV4-3